This TCR beta chain was sequenced in a study of blood T cells in healthy people across ages. Study results and limitations: A roughly linear age-dependent decrease characterized TCR beta diversity per million T cells. Whereas aged donors had fewer naive CD4+ cells, long-lived donors had more of them and higher diversity.

Primers used in a second PCR of roughly 6 to 12 cycles were a sample-barcoded 5' primer and a J-beta primer mix. TCRdb itself ran the 5' RACE reads through MiXCR, one entry per CDR3 protein. In the table there are approximately 800,000 distinct CDR3 sequences, 25% of which are singletons. The ends were cut back, 0 bases at V and 8 bases at J, with 13 bases in the middle. This CDR3 has 13 residues. CDR1 DFQATT and CDR2 SNEGSKA come from the germline V gene (reference sequence). Notes on this clonotype: Its target is unknown.

Each donor was a healthy Caucasian individual from Russia, aged roughly 6 to 90. This same sample was also taken into another study, of T cells of mothers and their children. From that report: Second-round PCR products received sample barcodes and 2-4 random nucleotides from the M1S primer.

V and J are TRBV20-1 and TRBJ1-2; TRBD1 might be the D (5 bases). The sample taken for sequencing was blood. The sequence derives from a boy aged 5-17 years in good health. The chain's CDR3 is CSARDLGDDGYTF. In DNA form, the CDR3 reads TGCAGTGCTAGAGATCTTGGGGACGACGGCTACACCTTC.